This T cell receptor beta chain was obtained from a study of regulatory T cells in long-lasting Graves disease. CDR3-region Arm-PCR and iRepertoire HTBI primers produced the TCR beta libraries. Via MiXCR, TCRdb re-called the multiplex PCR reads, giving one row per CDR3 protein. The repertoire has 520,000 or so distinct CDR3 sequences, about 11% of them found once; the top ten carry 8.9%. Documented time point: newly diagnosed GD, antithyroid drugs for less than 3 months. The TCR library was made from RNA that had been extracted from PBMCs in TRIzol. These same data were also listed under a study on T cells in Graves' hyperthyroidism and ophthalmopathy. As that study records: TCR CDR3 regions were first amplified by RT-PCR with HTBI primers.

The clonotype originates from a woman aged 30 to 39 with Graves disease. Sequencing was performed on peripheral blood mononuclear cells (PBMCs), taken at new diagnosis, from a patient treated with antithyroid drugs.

The CDR3: CASTALDNEQFF. CDR3 bases: TGTGCCAGCACCGCCCTCGACAATGAGCAGTTCTTC. The V gene is TRBV12-3 or TRBV12-4, the J gene TRBJ2-1; no clear D gene. This CDR3 comprises 12 residues. V was shortened by 7 bases and J by 5 bases, with 9 bases between the two germline ends.